This T cell receptor (beta chain) originates from a study of response to subunit inactivated influenza vaccine. TCRdb processed the RT-PCR reads anew with MiXCR; each CDR3 protein has one entry. The table lists about 570,000 distinct CDR3 sequences, over 9% of them singletons. The V end lost 0 bases, the J end lost 3 bases, and 18 bases lay between the germline ends. Germline V CDR1 and CDR2: DFQATT, SNEGSKA (reference sequence). There are 16 residues in the CDR3. These data also formed part of another study, on T cells expressing NK-cell markers. Turning to that study: 5'RACE template switching with UMIs produced the TCR beta cDNA. TCR beta repertoires came from sorted CD3+CD56+NKG2C+, CD3+CD56+NKG2C- and CD3+CD56-NKG2C+ T cells. Within the sequenced cohort of eight donors, seven exhibited HCMV seropositivity and one was seronegative. Dominant NKG2C+ clonotypes made up roughly 1.0-7.5% of CD8+ T cells in a handful of donors. No clear determination of HCMV specificity was made for expanded NKG2C+ T cell clones.

The rearrangement joins TRBV20-1 to TRBJ2-7; D unclear. This clonotype originated in a man aged 50-60 years who received an inactivated influenza vaccine. The sequencing here drew on PBMCs from blood, taken on the day of vaccination. CDR3 nucleotides: TGCAGTGCTAGAGACGTCAACCGGAAATTAATCTACGAGCAGTACTTC. Its translation is CSARDVNRKLIYEQYF.